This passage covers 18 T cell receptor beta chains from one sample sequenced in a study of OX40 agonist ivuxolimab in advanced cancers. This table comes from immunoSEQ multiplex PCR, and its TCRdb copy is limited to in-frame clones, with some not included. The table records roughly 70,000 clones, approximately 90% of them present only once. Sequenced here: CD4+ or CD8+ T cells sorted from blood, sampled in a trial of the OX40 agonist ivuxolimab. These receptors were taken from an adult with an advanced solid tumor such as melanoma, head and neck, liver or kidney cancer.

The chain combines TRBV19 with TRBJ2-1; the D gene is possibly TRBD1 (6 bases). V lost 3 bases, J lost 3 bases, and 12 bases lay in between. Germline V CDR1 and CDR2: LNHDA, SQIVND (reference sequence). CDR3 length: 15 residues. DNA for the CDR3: TGTGCCAGTAGTATCCAGGGGTGGAACTACAATGAGCAGTTCTTC. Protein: CASSIQGWNYNEQFF. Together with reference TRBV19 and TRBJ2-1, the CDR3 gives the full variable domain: DGGITQSPKYLFRKEGQNVTLSCEQNLNHDAMYWYRQDPGQGLRLIYYSQIVNDFQKGDIAEGYSVSREKKESFPLTVTSAQKNPTAFYLCASSIQGWNYNEQFFGPGTRLTVL.

The CDR3: CASSIRDSYYGYTF. The CDR3 DNA reads TGTGCCAGTAGTATTCGGGACAGCTACTATGGCTACACCTTC. The rearrangement links TRBV19 to TRBJ1-2; 7 bases line up with TRBD1. V dropped 3 bases and J dropped 3; count of bases not matched to a gene: 4. The germline CDR1 and CDR2 sequences are LNHDA and SQIVND (reference sequence). The CDR3 totals 14 residues.

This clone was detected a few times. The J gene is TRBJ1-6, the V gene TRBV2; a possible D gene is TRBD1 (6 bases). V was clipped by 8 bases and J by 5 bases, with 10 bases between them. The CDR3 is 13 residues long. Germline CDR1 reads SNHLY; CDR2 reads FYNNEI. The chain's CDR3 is CASLGQNNSPLHF. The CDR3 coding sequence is TGTGCCAGCCTTGGACAGAATAATTCACCCCTCCACTTT.

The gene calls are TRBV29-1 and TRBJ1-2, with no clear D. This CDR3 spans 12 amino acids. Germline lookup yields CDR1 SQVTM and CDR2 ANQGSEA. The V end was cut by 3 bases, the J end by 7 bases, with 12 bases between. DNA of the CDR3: TGCAGCGTTGACCCCAGGATGGGTGGCTACACCTTC. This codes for CSVDPRMGGYTF.

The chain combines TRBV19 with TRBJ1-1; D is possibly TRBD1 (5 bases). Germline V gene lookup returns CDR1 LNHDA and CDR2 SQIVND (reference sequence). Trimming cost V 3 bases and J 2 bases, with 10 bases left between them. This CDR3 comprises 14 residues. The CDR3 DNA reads TGTGCCAGTAGTATGGGGACCTTAAACACTGAAGCTTTCTTT. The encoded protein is CASSMGTLNTEAFF.

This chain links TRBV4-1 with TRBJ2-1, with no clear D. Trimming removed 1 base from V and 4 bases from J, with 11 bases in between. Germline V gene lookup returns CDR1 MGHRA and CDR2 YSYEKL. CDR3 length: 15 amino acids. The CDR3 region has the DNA TGCGCCAGCAGCCAAGTGGCGGAAGAATACAATGAGCAGTTCTTC. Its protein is CASSQVAEEYNEQFF.

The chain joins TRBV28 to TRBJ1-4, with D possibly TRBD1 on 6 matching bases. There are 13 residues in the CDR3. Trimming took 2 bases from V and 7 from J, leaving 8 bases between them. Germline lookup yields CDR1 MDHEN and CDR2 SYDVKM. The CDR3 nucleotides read TGTGCCAGCAGTTTACTGGACAGTGAAAAACTGTTTTTT. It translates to CASSLLDSEKLFF.

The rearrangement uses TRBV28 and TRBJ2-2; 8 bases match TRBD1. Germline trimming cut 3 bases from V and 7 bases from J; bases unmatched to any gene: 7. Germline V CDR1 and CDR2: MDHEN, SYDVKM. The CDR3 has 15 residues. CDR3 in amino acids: CASSLWTGIGGELFF. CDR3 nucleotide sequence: TGTGCCAGCAGTTTGTGGACAGGGATTGGCGGGGAGCTGTTTTTT.

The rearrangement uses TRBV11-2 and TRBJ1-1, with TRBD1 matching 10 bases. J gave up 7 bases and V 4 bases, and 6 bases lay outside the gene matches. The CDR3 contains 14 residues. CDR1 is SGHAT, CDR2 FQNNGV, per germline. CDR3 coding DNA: TGTGCCAGCAGCTCAACCGGGACAGGGGTTGAAGCTTTCTTT. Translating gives CASSSTGTGVEAFF.

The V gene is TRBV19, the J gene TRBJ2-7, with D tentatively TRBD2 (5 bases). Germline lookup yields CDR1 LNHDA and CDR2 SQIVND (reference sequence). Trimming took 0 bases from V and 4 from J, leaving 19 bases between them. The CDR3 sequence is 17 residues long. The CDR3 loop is CASSIEVGKPRAYEQYF. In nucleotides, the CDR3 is TGTGCCAGTAGTATAGAGGTCGGGAAACCAAGAGCATACGAGCAGTACTTC.

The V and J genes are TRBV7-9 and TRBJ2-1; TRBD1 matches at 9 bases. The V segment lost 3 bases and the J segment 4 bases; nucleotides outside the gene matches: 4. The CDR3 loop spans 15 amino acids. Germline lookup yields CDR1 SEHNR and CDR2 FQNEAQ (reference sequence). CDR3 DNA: TGTGCCAGCAGCTTCACAGGGGGCATTTACAATGAGCAGTTCTTC. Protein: CASSFTGGIYNEQFF.

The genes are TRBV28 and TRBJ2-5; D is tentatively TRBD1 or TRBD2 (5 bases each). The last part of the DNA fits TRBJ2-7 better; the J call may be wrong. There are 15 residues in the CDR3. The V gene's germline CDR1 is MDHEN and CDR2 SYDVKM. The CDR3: CASSSATGRAYEQYF. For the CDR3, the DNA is TGTGCCAGCAGTTCCGCTACGGGACGAGCCTACGAGCAGTACTTC.

CDR3 in DNA: TGTGCCAGCAGGCCCGCCGGGACAGGGGTCGGCTACACCTTC. It encodes CASRPAGTGVGYTF. The chain employs TRBV5-6 and TRBJ1-2, with 10 nucleotides matching TRBD1. The CDR3 runs to 14 residues. In germline, CDR1 is SGHDT, CDR2 YYEEEE. Germline trimming cut 5 bases from V and 8 bases from J; bases unmatched to any gene: 9.

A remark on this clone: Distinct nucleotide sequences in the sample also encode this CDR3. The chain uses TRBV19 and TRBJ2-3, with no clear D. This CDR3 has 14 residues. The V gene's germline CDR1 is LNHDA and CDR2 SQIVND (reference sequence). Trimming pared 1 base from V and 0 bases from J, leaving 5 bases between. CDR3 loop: CASSIAGSTDTQYF. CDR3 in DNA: TGTGCCAGTAGTATAGCTGGCAGCACAGATACGCAGTATTTT.

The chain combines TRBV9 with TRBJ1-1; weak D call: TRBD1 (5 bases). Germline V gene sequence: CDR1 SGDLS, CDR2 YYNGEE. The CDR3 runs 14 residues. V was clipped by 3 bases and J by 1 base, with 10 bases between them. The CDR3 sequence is CASSAQTGNTEAFF. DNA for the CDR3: TGTGCCAGCAGCGCTCAAACAGGGAACACTGAAGCTTTCTTT.

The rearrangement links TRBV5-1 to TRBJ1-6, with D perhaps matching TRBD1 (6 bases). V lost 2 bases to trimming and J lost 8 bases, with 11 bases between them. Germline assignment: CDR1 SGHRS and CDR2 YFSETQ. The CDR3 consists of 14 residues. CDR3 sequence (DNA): TGCGCCAGCAGCTTCTCGGGGGCTCATTCACCCCTCCACTTT. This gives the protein CASSFSGAHSPLHF.

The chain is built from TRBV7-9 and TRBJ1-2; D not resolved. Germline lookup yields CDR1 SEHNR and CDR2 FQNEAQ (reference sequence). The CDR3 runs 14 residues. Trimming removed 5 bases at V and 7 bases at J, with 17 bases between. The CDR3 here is CASSGGPAGGGYTF. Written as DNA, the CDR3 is TGTGCCAGCAGCGGCGGACCTGCTGGCGGTGGCTACACCTTC.

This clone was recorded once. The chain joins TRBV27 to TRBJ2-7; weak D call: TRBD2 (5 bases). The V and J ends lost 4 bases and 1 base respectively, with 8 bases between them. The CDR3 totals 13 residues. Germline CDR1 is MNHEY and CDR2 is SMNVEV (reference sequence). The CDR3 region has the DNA TGTGCCAGCAGTTGGAGCGGTTCCTACGAGCAGTACTTC. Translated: CASSWSGSYEQYF.